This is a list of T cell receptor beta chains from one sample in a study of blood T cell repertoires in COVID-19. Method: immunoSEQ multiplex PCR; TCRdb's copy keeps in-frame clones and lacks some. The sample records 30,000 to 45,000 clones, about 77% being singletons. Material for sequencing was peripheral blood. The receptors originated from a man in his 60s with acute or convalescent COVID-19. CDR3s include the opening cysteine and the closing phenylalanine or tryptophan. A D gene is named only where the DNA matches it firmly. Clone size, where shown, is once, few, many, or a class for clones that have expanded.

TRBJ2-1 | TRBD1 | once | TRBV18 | CASSPSGQGYNEQFF | TGTGCCAGCTCACCGTCGGGACAGGGTTACAATGAGCAGTTCTTC
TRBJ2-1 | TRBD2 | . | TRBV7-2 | CASSFELAGKSSYNEQFF | TGTGCCAGCAGCTTTGAGCTAGCGGGAAAGAGCTCCTACAATGAGCAGTTCTTC
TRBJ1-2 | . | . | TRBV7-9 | CASSLAQGRGYTF | TGTGCCAGCAGCCTTGCCCAGGGTCGAGGCTACACCTTC
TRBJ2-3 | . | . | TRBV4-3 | CASSQEGGARAVTDTQYF | TGCGCCAGCAGCCAAGAGGGCGGGGCGCGGGCGGTCACAGATACGCAGTATTTT
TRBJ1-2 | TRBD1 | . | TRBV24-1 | CATSDGQGTTF | TGTGCCACCAGTGATGGACAGGGAACCACCTTC
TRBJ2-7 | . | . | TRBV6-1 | CASSEAGTLFSEQYF | TGTGCCAGCAGTGAGGCCGGGACACTTTTCTCCGAGCAGTACTTC
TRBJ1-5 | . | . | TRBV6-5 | CASSTRDSNQPQHF | TGTGCCAGCAGTACCCGGGATAGCAATCAGCCCCAGCATTTT
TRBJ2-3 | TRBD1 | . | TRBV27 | CASSFWGDRGHGDTQYF | TGTGCCAGCAGTTTCTGGGGGGACAGGGGGCACGGAGATACGCAGTATTTT
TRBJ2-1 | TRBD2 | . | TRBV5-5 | CASSLLAGGRDEQFF | TGTGCCAGCAGCTTACTAGCGGGAGGGCGGGATGAGCAGTTCTTC
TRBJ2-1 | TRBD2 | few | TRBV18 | CASSLLGLAGVDEQFF | TGTGCCAGCTCACTTCTAGGACTAGCGGGAGTAGATGAGCAGTTCTTC
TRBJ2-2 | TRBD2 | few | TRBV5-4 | CASSSRRTSGSAGELFF | TGTGCCAGCAGCTCACGCCGGACTAGCGGGAGTGCCGGGGAGCTGTTTTTT
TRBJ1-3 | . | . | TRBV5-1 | CASSYDSSGNTIYF | TGCGCCAGCAGTTACGACAGCTCTGGAAACACCATATATTTT
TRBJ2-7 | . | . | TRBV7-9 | CASGTDLSYEQYF | TGTGCCAGCGGCACCGACTTATCCTACGAGCAGTACTTC
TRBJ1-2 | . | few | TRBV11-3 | CASSLKSYGYTF | TGTGCCAGCAGCTTGAAGAGCTATGGCTACACCTTC
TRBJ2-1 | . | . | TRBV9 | CASSVEARSNEQFF | TGTGCCAGCAGCGTAGAGGCTCGGAGTAATGAGCAGTTCTTC
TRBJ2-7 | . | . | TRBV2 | CASTVQGSSYEQYF | TGTGCCAGCACAGTTCAGGGGAGTTCGTACGAGCAGTACTTC
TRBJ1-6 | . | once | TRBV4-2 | CASSQDTQGSSPLHF | TGTGCCAGCAGCCAAGATACACAGGGTAGTTCACCCCTCCACTTT
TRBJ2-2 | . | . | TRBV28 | CASNQWPKNANTGELFF | TGTGCCAGCAATCAATGGCCCAAAAACGCGAACACCGGGGAGCTGTTTTTT
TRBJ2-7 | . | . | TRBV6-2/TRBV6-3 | CASSYSGHEQYF | TGTGCCAGCAGTTACTCGGGCCACGAGCAGTACTTC
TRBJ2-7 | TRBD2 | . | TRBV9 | CASSALPGLAYEQYF | TGTGCCAGCAGCGCTCTCCCGGGACTAGCCTACGAGCAGTACTTC
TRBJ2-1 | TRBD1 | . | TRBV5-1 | CASSLDGTGFGNEQFF | TGCGCCAGCAGCTTGGACGGGACAGGGTTTGGTAATGAGCAGTTCTTC
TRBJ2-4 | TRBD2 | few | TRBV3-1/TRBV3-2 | CASSQGGRNIQYF | TGTGCCAGCAGCCAGGGGGGGAGAAACATTCAGTACTTC
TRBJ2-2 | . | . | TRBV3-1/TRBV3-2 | CASSRERVNTGELFF | TGTGCCAGCAGCCGGGAGAGGGTAAACACCGGGGAGCTGTTTTTT
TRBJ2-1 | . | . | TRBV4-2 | CASSSRDIYNEQFF | TGTGCCAGCAGCTCACGGGACATTTACAATGAGCAGTTCTTC
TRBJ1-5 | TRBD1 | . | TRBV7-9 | CASSPGTDFSNQPQHF | TGTGCCAGCAGCCCAGGGACAGATTTTAGCAATCAGCCCCAGCATTTT
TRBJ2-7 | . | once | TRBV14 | CASSQRGPWDEQYF | TGTGCCAGCAGCCAGCGGGGGCCTTGGGACGAGCAGTACTTC
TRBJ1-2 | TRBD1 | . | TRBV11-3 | CASSLRRQGRGGYTF | TGTGCCAGCAGCCTGCGAAGACAGGGGAGGGGTGGCTACACCTTC
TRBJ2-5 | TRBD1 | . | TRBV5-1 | CASSKERTGGGQTQYF | TGCGCCAGCAGCAAGGAAAGGACAGGGGGAGGGCAGACCCAGTACTTC
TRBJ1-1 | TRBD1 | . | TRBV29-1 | CSVGTGINTEAFF | TGCAGCGTTGGGACAGGGATTAACACTGAAGCTTTCTTT
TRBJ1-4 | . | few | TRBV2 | CASSEKREKLFF | TGTGCCAGCAGTGAAAAGCGTGAAAAACTGTTTTTT
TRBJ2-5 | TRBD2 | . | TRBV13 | CASGLGGIGATQYF | TGTGCCAGCGGTCTCGGGGGGATCGGGGCGACCCAGTACTTC
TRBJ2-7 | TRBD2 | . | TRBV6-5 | CASRPRLAGVYEQYF | TGTGCCAGCAGGCCTCGACTAGCGGGAGTTTACGAGCAGTACTTC
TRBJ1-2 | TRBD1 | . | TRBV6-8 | CASSYSGRGPVGYTF | TGTGCCAGCAGTTACAGCGGCAGGGGGCCGGTAGGCTACACCTTC
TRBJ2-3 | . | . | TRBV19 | CASSIGGKVTDTQYF | TGTGCCAGTAGTATCGGAGGGAAGGTCACAGATACGCAGTATTTT
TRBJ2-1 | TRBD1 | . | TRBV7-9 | CASSLVQGAESEQFF | TGTGCCAGCAGCTTAGTCCAGGGGGCGGAGAGTGAGCAGTTCTTC
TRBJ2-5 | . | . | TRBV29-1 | CSVRTDFQETQYF | TGCAGCGTTCGTACGGACTTCCAAGAGACCCAGTACTTC
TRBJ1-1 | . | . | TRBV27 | CASQRESMNTEAFF | TGTGCCAGTCAACGGGAGAGCATGAACACTGAAGCTTTCTTT
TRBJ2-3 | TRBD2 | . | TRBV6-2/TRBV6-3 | CASSIRTSGPLTDTQYF | TGTGCCAGCAGTATCCGGACTAGCGGCCCCTTGACAGATACGCAGTATTTT
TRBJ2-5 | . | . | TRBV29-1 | CSVDGEARPTQYF | TGCAGCGTTGATGGGGAGGCGAGGCCGACCCAGTACTTC
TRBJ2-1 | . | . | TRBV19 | CASSILGVNEQFF | TGTGCCAGTAGTATCCTCGGGGTCAATGAGCAGTTCTTC
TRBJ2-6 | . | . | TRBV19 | CASSIVFIMGGAQVSGANVLTF | TGTGCCAGTAGTATAGTTTTTATAATGGGGGGGGCGCAAGTATCTGGGGCCAACGTCCTGACTTTC
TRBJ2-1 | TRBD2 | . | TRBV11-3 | CASSYPNSRLAGEVEQFF | TGTGCCAGCAGCTACCCAAACTCAAGACTAGCGGGAGAGGTTGAGCAGTTCTTC
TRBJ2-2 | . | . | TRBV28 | CASSPARSFTGELFF | TGTGCCAGCAGCCCGGCTAGGAGTTTCACCGGGGAGCTGTTTTTT
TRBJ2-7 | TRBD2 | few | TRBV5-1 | CASSLDRWSGSNYEQYF | TGCGCCAGCAGCTTGGATCGGTGGAGCGGGAGTAACTACGAGCAGTACTTC
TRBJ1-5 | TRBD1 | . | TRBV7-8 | CASSLGQGNQPQHF | TGTGCCAGCAGCTTGGGACAGGGGAATCAGCCCCAGCATTTT
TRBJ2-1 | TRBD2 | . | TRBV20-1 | CSASLAGVGNEQFF | TGCAGTGCTAGTCTAGCGGGAGTTGGCAATGAGCAGTTCTTC
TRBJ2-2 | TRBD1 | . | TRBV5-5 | CASSPRTGFNTGELFF | TGTGCCAGCAGCCCCCGGACAGGGTTTAACACCGGGGAGCTGTTTTTT